This TCR beta chain was sequenced during a study of cytomegalovirus exposure and HLA in healthy donors. J lost 7 bases, V lost 4 bases, and 7 bases had no gene match. The CDR3 runs 14 residues. Germline CDR1 MNHNS, CDR2 SASEGT. The PCR employed 60 Vbeta primers together with 13 Jbeta primers. Data came from immunoSEQ multiplex PCR; TCRdb stores just in-frame clones and leaves some out. Of around 150,000 clones in the sample, 70% to 80% are singletons; the top ten hold roughly 4.2%. Material for sequencing was PBMCs. The genes are TRBV6-1 and TRBJ1-2; 9 bases agree with TRBD1. This receptor was identified in a man between 40 and 49 years old in good health and CMV-seronegative. The CDR3 is CASSGPGQGFGYTF. For the CDR3, the DNA is TGTGCCAGCAGTGGACCGGGACAGGGCTTTGGCTACACCTTC.